These 28 T cell receptor beta chains originate from one sample sequenced in a study of T cell responses to AZD1222 COVID-19 vaccine. Profiled with immunoSEQ multiplex PCR; TCRdb holds only in-frame clones, not every one. The sample shows over 110,000 clones, roughly 93% of them seen only once. This sample comprised peripheral blood, obtained after recovery from COVID-19. These receptors came from an adult who had recovered from COVID-19.

The gene calls are TRBV18 and TRBJ2-7, with 10 positions matching TRBD1. The CDR3 is made up of 14 amino acids. The V gene's germline CDR1 is KGHSH and CDR2 LQKENI. With 3 bases clipped from V and 3 bases from J, the junction kept 2 bases outside the gene matches. This CDR3 reads CASSPRTGGYEQYF. The CDR3 nucleotides are TGTGCCAGCTCACCTAGGACAGGGGGCTACGAGCAGTACTTC. Drawing the rest from reference TRBV18 and TRBJ2-7, the complete variable domain is NAGVMQNPRHLVRRRGQEARLRCSPMKGHSHVYWYRQLPEEGLKFMVYLQKENIIDESGMPKERFSAEFPKEGPSILRIQQVVRGDSAAYFCASSPRTGGYEQYFGPGTRLTVT.

The V call is TRBV23-1, the J call TRBJ1-1; D not certain. TRBV23-1 is designated an ORF whose function remains uncertain. This CDR3 has 13 amino acids. V was shortened by 2 bases and J by 7 bases, with 11 bases between the two germline ends. Here the CDR3 DNA reads TGCGCCAGCAGTCAAGGGAGGGAGGGTGAAGCTTTCTTT. It specifies CASSQGREGEAFF.

This clone occurred a few times. V gene TRBV6-5 combines with J gene TRBJ1-5; D remains ambiguous. In germline, CDR1 is MNHEY, CDR2 SVGAGI. This CDR3 has 15 amino acids. The V end lost 2 bases, the J end lost 0 bases, and 8 bases lay between the germline ends. CDR3 loop: CASSYTGSSNQPQHF. CDR3 DNA sequence: TGTGCCAGCAGTTACACGGGCTCTAGCAATCAGCCCCAGCATTTT.

The chain carries TRBV19 and TRBJ1-4; 7 nucleotides align to TRBD1. After removal of 7 bases from V and 5 bases from J, the junction contained 10 bases not matched to a gene. Germline loops: CDR1 LNHDA, CDR2 SQIVND (reference sequence). The CDR3 loop spans 15 amino acids. CDR3 sequence reads: CASKRSGTDNEKLFF. The CDR3, as DNA: TGTGCCAGTAAGAGATCCGGGACAGACAATGAAAAACTGTTTTTT. The whole variable domain, remainder taken from reference TRBV19 and TRBJ1-4, is DGGITQSPKYLFRKEGQNVTLSCEQNLNHDAMYWYRQDPGQGLRLIYYSQIVNDFQKGDIAEGYSVSREKKESFPLTVTSAQKNPTAFYLCASKRSGTDNEKLFFGSGTQLSVL.

Comments on this clone: Sequence at one end of the junction differs from germline and may be a read error. The DNA for the CDR3 is TGTGCCAGCAGCGAGAGTGGGGGGACCTACGATGAGCAGTTCTTC. Its translation: CASSESGGTYDEQFF. V gene TRBV6-4 combines with J gene TRBJ2-1; D possibly corresponds to TRBD2 (6 bases). The CDR3 loop spans 15 amino acids. CDR1 and CDR2 (germline): MRHNA, SNTAGT.

In its sample, this clone was seen once. This rearrangement joins TRBV11-2 to TRBJ2-2, with D possibly matching TRBD2 (6 bases). The CDR3 extends over 16 amino acids. The V and J ends lost 7 bases and 4 bases respectively, with 19 bases between them. The germline CDR1 and CDR2 sequences are SGHAT and FQNNGV. CDR3 loop: CASTPAGGLRTGELFF. The CDR3 bases are TGTGCCAGCACCCCAGCGGGTGGGCTCCGCACCGGGGAGCTGTTTTTT.

This clone appeared a single time. This chain connects TRBV7-2 to TRBJ2-7; D is undetermined. The CDR3 is 13 residues long. Trimming removed 3 bases at V and 1 base at J, with 7 bases between. Germline V CDR1 and CDR2: SGHTA, FQGNSA. The CDR3 nucleotides read TGTGCCAGCAGCTTTGGCCAGTCCTACGAGCAGTACTTC. This translates into CASSFGQSYEQYF. The full variable domain, its missing parts supplied by reference TRBV7-2 and TRBJ2-7, is GAGVSQSPSNKVTEKGKDVELRCDPISGHTALYWYRQSLGQGLEFLIYFQGNSAPDKSGLPSDRFSAERTGGSVSTLTIQRTQQEDSAVYLCASSFGQSYEQYFGPGTRLTVT.

The chain links TRBV3-1 (or the pseudogene TRBV3-2) to TRBJ2-5; no firm D call. This CDR3 comprises 22 residues. The germline V gene encodes CDR1 LGHDT and CDR2 YNNKEL (reference sequence). Trimming left V 1 base short and J 0 bases short, with 30 bases between. CDR3 sequence reads: CASSQGPQMTVMDPHYQETQYF. CDR3 sequence (DNA): TGTGCCAGCAGCCAAGGCCCGCAGATGACCGTCATGGACCCTCATTACCAAGAGACCCAGTACTTC.

J is TRBJ2-2 and V is TRBV27, with D hard to call. CDR1 and CDR2 from the germline V gene are MNHEY and SMNVEV (reference sequence). Trimming left V 2 bases short and J 7 bases short, with 8 bases between. CDR3 length: 13 residues. The CDR3 is CASSLIGIGELFF. CDR3 nucleotides: TGTGCCAGCAGTTTAATAGGGATCGGGGAGCTGTTTTTT.

This clone came up a few times. The chain joins TRBV2 to TRBJ2-7; no clear D. This CDR3 is built from 14 residues. The ends were cut back, 6 bases at V and 7 bases at J, with 19 bases in the middle. The germline CDR1 and CDR2 sequences are SNHLY and FYNNEI. CDR3 residues: CASRPNIASVEQYF. DNA of the CDR3: TGTGCCAGCAGGCCTAATATAGCCAGCGTTGAGCAGTACTTC.

V is TRBV3-1 (or the pseudogene TRBV3-2) and J is TRBJ1-2; D perhaps matches TRBD1 (5 bases). The germline gives CDR1 LGHDT, CDR2 YNNKEL (reference sequence). V lost 2 bases and J 2 bases, leaving 6 bases between the germline ends. CDR3 size: 13 residues. DNA of the CDR3: TGTGCCAGCAGCCAACGGGGGAACTATGGCTACACCTTC. Translation gives CASSQRGNYGYTF.

The chain couples TRBV27 to TRBJ2-7, with D perhaps TRBD2 (5 bases). Germline V gene data show CDR1 as MNHEY and CDR2 as SMNVEV (reference sequence). Trimming pared 2 bases from V and 7 bases from J, leaving 9 bases between. The CDR3 runs 12 residues. The CDR3 reads CASSLGSGEQYF. The CDR3 region has the DNA TGTGCCAGCAGTTTAGGGTCGGGGGAGCAGTACTTC.

The chain links TRBV4-1 to TRBJ1-3; D is possibly TRBD1 (6 bases). CDR1 and CDR2 (germline): MGHRA, YSYEKL. The CDR3 is 20 amino acids. V dropped 3 bases and J dropped 0 bases, with 24 bases sitting between them. The CDR3 is CASSQNNSPGDAYSGNTIYF. DNA for the CDR3: TGCGCCAGCAGCCAGAATAATTCCCCAGGGGACGCCTACTCTGGAAACACCATATATTTT.

V and J are TRBV27 and TRBJ2-1; 7 bases line up with TRBD2. The CDR3 totals 12 residues. After removal of 0 bases from V and 12 bases from J, the junction contained 2 bases not matched to a gene. Per germline, CDR1 MNHEY and CDR2 SMNVEV (reference sequence). CDR3 DNA: TGTGCCAGCAGTTTATCAAGCGGGACGCAGTTCTTC. Translating it yields CASSLSSGTQFF.

V usage is TRBV7-9 and J usage is TRBJ2-1; no firm D call. The CDR3 covers 12 residues. CDR1 SEHNR and CDR2 FQNEAQ come from the germline V gene (reference sequence). Trimming took off 2 bases at V and 5 bases at J, with 4 bases between the two ends. CDR3 loop: CASSLRDNEQFF. In DNA form, the CDR3 reads TGTGCCAGCAGCTTACGAGACAATGAGCAGTTCTTC.

The chain has TRBV6-1 and TRBJ2-7; TRBD1 might be the D (6 bases). CDR3 length: 15 residues. Germline loops: CDR1 MNHNS, CDR2 SASEGT. V was clipped by 2 bases and J by 3 bases, with 14 bases between them. This CDR3 reads CASSELGGAFYEQYF. DNA for the CDR3: TGTGCCAGCAGTGAACTAGGGGGAGCCTTCTACGAGCAGTACTTC.

The chain combines TRBV5-1 with TRBJ2-1; D may be TRBD2 (6 bases). V was trimmed by 4 bases and J by 1 base, leaving 18 bases between them. Germline CDR1 is SGHRS and CDR2 is YFSETQ. This CDR3 has 17 amino acids. CDR3 DNA sequence: TGCGCCAGCAGCCGCGGGGATGATGCTTTTTCCTACAATGAGCAGTTCTTC. It translates to CASSRGDDAFSYNEQFF.

V usage is TRBV7-9 and J usage is TRBJ2-1; TRBD2 agrees at 14 bases. V was clipped by 5 bases and J by 6 bases; unmatched bases: 6. The CDR3 is made up of 16 amino acids. Germline assignment: CDR1 SEHNR and CDR2 FQNEAQ (reference sequence). CDR3 loop: CASSPGLAGVANEQFF. The CDR3 DNA follows: TGTGCCAGCAGCCCGGGACTAGCGGGAGTAGCCAATGAGCAGTTCTTC.

CDR3 bases: TGTGCCAGCAGCCCGAGGACAGAGGACACCATATATTTT. As protein: CASSPRTEDTIYF. The genes are TRBV4-2 and TRBJ1-3; a possible D gene is TRBD1 (6 bases). V was shortened by 4 bases and J by 8 bases, with 12 bases between the two germline ends. The CDR3 runs 13 residues. Germline CDR1 reads LGHNA; CDR2 reads YNFKEQ.

The rearrangement uses TRBV5-1 and TRBJ1-1; 7 bases align to TRBD1. The germline CDR1 and CDR2 sequences are SGHRS and YFSETQ. With V trimmed by 5 bases and J by 1 base, 5 bases remained unmatched. The CDR3 runs to 14 residues. CDR3 sequence (DNA): TGCGCCAGCAGGGACGGGACAGCGAACACTGAAGCTTTCTTT. Amino acid sequence: CASRDGTANTEAFF.

The chain links TRBV2 to TRBJ2-6; maybe TRBD2 (5 bases). V was cut by 6 bases and J by 2 bases, with 11 bases left in between. CDR1 and CDR2 (germline): SNHLY, FYNNEI. The CDR3 length is 15 residues. CDR3 protein: CASRASTAGANVLTF. CDR3 nucleotide sequence: TGTGCCAGCAGGGCTAGCACAGCTGGGGCCAACGTCCTGACTTTC.

The J gene is TRBJ1-5, the V gene TRBV6-1, with D unresolved. V lost 2 bases and J 3 bases, leaving 14 bases between the germline ends. CDR3 length equals 16 residues. Germline CDR1 is MNHNS and CDR2 is SASEGT. The CDR3 DNA reads as TGTGCCAGCAGTGAAATAGGGATTCCGGTCAATCAGCCCCAGCATTTT. Encoded protein: CASSEIGIPVNQPQHF.

V is TRBV24-1 and J is TRBJ2-5; D is possibly TRBD1 or TRBD2 (5 bases each). Trimming cost V 3 bases and J 1 base, with 14 bases left between them. The CDR3 is made up of 16 amino acids. CDR1 is KGHDR, CDR2 SFDVKD, per germline. CDR3 in DNA: TGTGCCACCAGTGATCCGCACCGGGACGGCCAAGAGACCCAGTACTTC. Amino acid sequence: CATSDPHRDGQETQYF.

This sequence joins TRBV5-1 and TRBJ2-7; 7 bases are a match to TRBD1. J was trimmed by 4 bases and V by 0 bases; bases with no gene match: 10. Germline V lookup: CDR1 SGHRS, CDR2 YFSETQ. The CDR3 runs 16 residues. CDR3 residues: CASSLGARGNGYEQYF. CDR3 sequence (DNA): TGCGCCAGCAGCTTGGGGGCCAGGGGGAATGGGTACGAGCAGTACTTC.

J is TRBJ2-7 and V is TRBV3-1 (or the pseudogene TRBV3-2); no definite D call. This CDR3 spans 12 amino acids. Germline CDR1 reads LGHDT; CDR2 reads YNNKEL (reference sequence). The V end lost 4 bases, the J end lost 7 bases, and 11 bases lay between the germline ends. The CDR3 bases are TGTGCCAGCAGCCTCCCCGACGGGGAGCAGTACTTC. Protein: CASSLPDGEQYF.

The rearrangement links TRBV2 to TRBJ2-1; D is perhaps TRBD2 (5 bases). Germline values: CDR1 SNHLY, CDR2 FYNNEI. V was clipped by 8 bases and J by 8 bases, with 25 bases between them. This CDR3 contains 16 residues. CDR3 nucleotide sequence: TGTGCCAGCGGGGTTCGGGCGGGTGGACTTAGGGATGAGCAGTTCTTC. Its translation: CASGVRAGGLRDEQFF.

The chain joins TRBV9 to TRBJ2-3; D perhaps matches TRBD2 (6 bases). The CDR3 is made up of 17 amino acids. The V end lost 3 bases, the J end lost 6 bases, and 23 bases lay between the germline ends. The V gene's germline CDR1 is SGDLS and CDR2 YYNGEE. DNA for the CDR3: TGTGCCAGCAGCGCCCGGGGAGGATCTCACTGGAGGGATACGCAGTATTTT. It is translated as CASSARGGSHWRDTQYF.

This clone was counted between two and nine times. J is TRBJ2-7 and V is TRBV19, with 10 nucleotides matching TRBD1. Germline assignment: CDR1 LNHDA and CDR2 SQIVND (reference sequence). The CDR3 has 15 residues. After removal of 5 bases from V and 3 bases from J, the junction contained 7 bases not matched to a gene. The CDR3 sequence is CASSARDRGVYEQYF. CDR3 DNA: TGTGCCAGTAGTGCCCGGGACAGGGGAGTCTACGAGCAGTACTTC.